The T cell receptor beta chain described here comes from a study of OX40 agonist ivuxolimab in advanced cancers. At cycle 4 day 1, cycle 7 day 1, and baseline, blood was sampled. Germline lookup yields CDR1 SQVTM and CDR2 ANQGSEA. Trimming stripped 4 bases from V and 8 bases from J, with 17 bases between. This CDR3 is 14 amino acids long. This table comes from immunoSEQ multiplex PCR, and its TCRdb copy is limited to in-frame clones, with some not included. The data hold roughly 66,000 clones, with about four fifths observed a single time. Sequencing was performed on CD4+ or CD8+ T cells sorted from blood, taken in a trial of the OX40 agonist ivuxolimab. V usage is TRBV29-1 and J usage is TRBJ1-4; no clear D gene. This sequence originates from an adult with an advanced solid tumor such as melanoma, head and neck, liver or kidney cancer. The CDR3 is CSVGGHTLGEKLFF. CDR3 nucleotides: TGCAGCGTTGGAGGCCACACCTTGGGAGAAAAACTGTTTTTT.